One and the same sample provided the 9 T cell receptor beta chains below, sequenced in a study of blood T cells in healthy people across ages. Sample-barcoded 5' priming and a J-beta primer mix drove a second PCR of about 6 to 12 cycles. TCRdb fed the 5' RACE reads into MiXCR, producing one record per CDR3 protein. The sample includes about 570,000 distinct CDR3 sequences, roughly 28% of them seen just once. Sequencing input: blood. These receptors all come from a woman between 65 and 79 years old in good health.

The chain uses TRBV6-5 and TRBJ2-4, with D hard to call. Germline V gives CDR1 MNHEY, CDR2 SVGAGI. The CDR3 runs 11 residues. The V and J ends lost 7 bases and 9 bases respectively, with 10 bases between them. The CDR3 DNA reads as TGTGCCAGCACCCCCTGCAGCATTCAGTACTTC. Its translation: CASTPCSIQYF.

With regard to this clonotype: At one end the junction does not follow the germline gene, possibly because of a read error. The V gene is TRBV6-5, the J gene TRBJ1-2, with D unclear. This CDR3 has 14 residues. Per germline, CDR1 MNHEY and CDR2 SVGAGI. In nucleotides, the CDR3 is TGTGCCAGCAGTCACTCGCGGGTATCAGATGGCTACACCTTC. Its protein product is CASSHSRVSDGYTF.

This clonotype was recorded a few times. The chain couples TRBV7-2 to TRBJ1-1, with D possibly matching TRBD1 (5 bases). The V gene's germline CDR1 is SGHTA and CDR2 FQGNSA. Trimming removed 1 base at V and 2 bases at J, with 11 bases between. The CDR3 has 15 amino acids. CDR3 sequence (DNA): TGTGCCAGCAGCTTAGGAGGGGCGGCAAACACTGAAGCTTTCTTT. It encodes CASSLGGAANTEAFF.

The table lists this clonotype with a few counts. This chain connects TRBV11-2 to TRBJ2-2; D might be TRBD2 (5 bases). Germline loops: CDR1 SGHAT, CDR2 FQNNGV. The CDR3 has 16 amino acids. Trimming cost V 3 bases and J 2 bases, with 13 bases left between them. The CDR3 sequence: CASSLASSANTGELFF. The CDR3 bases are TGTGCCAGCAGCTTGGCTAGCTCGGCAAACACCGGGGAGCTGTTTTTT. Full variable domain (missing parts from reference TRBV11-2 and TRBJ2-2): EAGVAQSPRYKIIEKRQSVAFWCNPISGHATLYWYQQILGQGPKLLIQFQNNGVVDDSQLPKDRFSAERLKGVDSTLKIQPAKLEDSAVYLCASSLASSANTGELFFGEGSRLTVL.

This clonotype was detected only a few times. This chain connects TRBV27 to TRBJ1-2, with a tentative D call TRBD1 (6 bases). The V and J ends lost 8 bases and 7 bases respectively, with 14 bases between them. The CDR3 is made up of 12 amino acids. Germline V gene lookup returns CDR1 MNHEY and CDR2 SMNVEV (reference sequence). The CDR3 nucleotides are TGTGCCAGCGCAACAGGGCTTGGTGGCTACACCTTC. This translates into CASATGLGGYTF.

This clonotype was counted a few times. The chain employs TRBV5-6 and TRBJ2-7, with TRBD1 matching over 8 bases. There are 13 residues in the CDR3. Germline V gives CDR1 SGHDT, CDR2 YYEEEE. V lost 4 bases to trimming and J lost 4 bases; unmatched junction nucleotides: 4. The CDR3 protein is CASSADRVYEQYF. DNA of the CDR3: TGTGCCAGCAGCGCGGACAGGGTTTACGAGCAGTACTTC.

This clonotype was counted between two and nine times. The V and J genes are TRBV18 and TRBJ2-5, with D perhaps matching TRBD1 (6 bases). Deletions cut 2 bases from V and 5 bases from J, with 12 bases between. Looked up from germline, CDR1 is KGHSH and CDR2 is LQKENI. This CDR3 is 14 amino acids long. The chain's CDR3 is CASSPYTGIETQYF. The CDR3 bases are TGTGCCAGCTCACCATATACAGGGATCGAGACCCAGTACTTC. Filled out from reference TRBV18 and TRBJ2-5, the complete variable domain reads NAGVMQNPRHLVRRRGQEARLRCSPMKGHSHVYWYRQLPEEGLKFMVYLQKENIIDESGMPKERFSAEFPKEGPSILRIQQVVRGDSAAYFCASSPYTGIETQYFGPGTRLLVL.

The chain carries TRBV29-1 and TRBJ2-2; the D gene is possibly TRBD1 (6 bases). Germline V gene data show CDR1 as SQVTM and CDR2 as ANQGSEA. Trimming took off 2 bases at V and 5 bases at J, with 9 bases between the two ends. This CDR3 has 13 residues. The CDR3 sequence: CSVEQGKTGELFF. DNA for the CDR3: TGCAGCGTTGAACAGGGGAAAACCGGGGAGCTGTTTTTT.

The V gene is TRBV20-1, the J gene TRBJ2-2; 8 bases are shared with TRBD2. Germline assignment: CDR1 DFQATT and CDR2 SNEGSKA (reference sequence). V lost 5 bases to trimming and J lost 3 bases; unmatched junction nucleotides: 8. This CDR3 has 15 amino acids. DNA for the CDR3: TGCAGTGCTCCCCCGGGGGGGGCGTACACCGGGGAGCTGTTTTTT. Amino acid sequence: CSAPPGGAYTGELFF.